Many counts were recorded for the clone carrying this T cell receptor (beta chain). The PBMCs had their origin in roughly 10 ml of fresh peripheral blood. This CDR3 has 15 amino acids. Germline CDR1 LGHNT, CDR2 FRNRAP. With V trimmed by 1 base and J by 6 bases, 2 bases remained unmatched. The entry originates in a study of T cells in Graves' hyperthyroidism and ophthalmopathy. Researchers took RNA transcripts and amplified the TCR beta CDR3 regions from them. Using the HTBI primer set, a first-round RT-PCR was run on the TCR CDR3. Each CDR3 protein gets one entry after TCRdb re-called the multiplex PCR reads with MiXCR. The top ten clones hold 15% of a sample with approximately 710,000 distinct CDR3 sequences, approximately 15% of them seen once.

The V and J genes are TRBV12-5 and TRBJ2-3, with TRBD2 matching 12 bases. The clonotype was recovered from a middle-aged man with Graves' hyperthyroidism. The specimen was blood. This CDR3 is CASGLGLAGVDTQYF. CDR3 in DNA: TGTGCTAGTGGTTTGGGACTAGCGGGAGTTGATACGCAGTATTTT.